The entry below describes one T cell receptor beta chain. As yet, its antigen is unknown. With 5 bases clipped from V and 8 bases from J, the junction kept 11 bases outside the gene matches. The CDR3 runs to 14 residues. The germline gives CDR1 SNHLY, CDR2 FYNNEI. The data originate from a study of cytomegalovirus exposure and HLA in healthy donors. Study conclusions and caveats: Roughly even sequencing depth across donors was the assumption behind the presence/absence analyses.

Both 60 Vbeta primers and 13 Jbeta primers went into the PCR. The method was immunoSEQ multiplex PCR; TCRdb's version includes in-frame clones alone and lacks a portion of them. This table holds 110,000 or so clones, roughly an eighth found once. The TCR originated in a man between 35 and 55 years old in good health and CMV-seropositive. The sequenced sample consisted of PBMCs. The chain employs TRBV2 and TRBJ1-2; 7 bases align to TRBD1. CDR3 sequence: CASSPPRGRLGYTF. The DNA for the CDR3 is TGTGCCAGCAGTCCCCCCAGGGGGAGACTCGGCTACACCTTC.